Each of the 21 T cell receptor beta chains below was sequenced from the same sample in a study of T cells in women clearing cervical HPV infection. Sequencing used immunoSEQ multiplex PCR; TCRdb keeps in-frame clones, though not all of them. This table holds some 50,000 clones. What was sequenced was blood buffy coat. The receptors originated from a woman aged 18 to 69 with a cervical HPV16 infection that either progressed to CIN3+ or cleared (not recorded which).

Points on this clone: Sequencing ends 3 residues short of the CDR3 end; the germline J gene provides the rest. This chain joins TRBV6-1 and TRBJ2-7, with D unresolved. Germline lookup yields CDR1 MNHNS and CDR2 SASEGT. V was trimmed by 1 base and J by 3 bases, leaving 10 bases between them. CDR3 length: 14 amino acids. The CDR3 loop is CASSEVRVGYEQYF. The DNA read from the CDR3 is TGTGCCAGCAGTGAAGTAAGGGTTGGCTACGAG.

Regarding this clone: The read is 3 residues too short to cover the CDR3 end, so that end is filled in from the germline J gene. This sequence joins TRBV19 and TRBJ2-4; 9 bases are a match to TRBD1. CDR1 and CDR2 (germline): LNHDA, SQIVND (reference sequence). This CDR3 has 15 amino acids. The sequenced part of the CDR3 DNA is TGTGCCAGTAGTGACTTCGGACAGGGGAGAGAAGGT. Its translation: CASSDFGQGREG. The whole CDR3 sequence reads CASSDFGQGREGQYF.

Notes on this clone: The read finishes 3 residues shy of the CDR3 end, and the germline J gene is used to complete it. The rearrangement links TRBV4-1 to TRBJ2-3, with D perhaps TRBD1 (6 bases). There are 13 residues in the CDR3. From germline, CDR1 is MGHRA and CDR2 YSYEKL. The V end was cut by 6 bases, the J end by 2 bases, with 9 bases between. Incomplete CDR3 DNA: TGCGCCAGCAGTGAGGGGGTCACAGATACG. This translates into CASSEGVTDT. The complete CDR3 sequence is CASSEGVTDTQYF.

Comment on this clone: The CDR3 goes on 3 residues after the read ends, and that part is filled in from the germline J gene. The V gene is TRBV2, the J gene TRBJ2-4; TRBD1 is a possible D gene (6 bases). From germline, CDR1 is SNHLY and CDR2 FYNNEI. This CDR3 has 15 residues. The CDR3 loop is CASSAHEGVDQPQYF. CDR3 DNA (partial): TGTGCCAGCAGTGCACATGAGGGGGTGGATCAGCCT.

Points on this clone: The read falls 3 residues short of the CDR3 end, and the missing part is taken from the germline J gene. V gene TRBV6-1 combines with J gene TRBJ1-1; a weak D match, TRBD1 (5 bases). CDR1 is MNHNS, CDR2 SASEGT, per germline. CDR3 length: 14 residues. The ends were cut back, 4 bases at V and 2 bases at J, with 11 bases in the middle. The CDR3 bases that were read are TGTGCCAGCAGTGCCGGACACTCAAACACTGAA. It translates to CASSAGHSNTE. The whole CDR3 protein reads CASSAGHSNTEAFF.

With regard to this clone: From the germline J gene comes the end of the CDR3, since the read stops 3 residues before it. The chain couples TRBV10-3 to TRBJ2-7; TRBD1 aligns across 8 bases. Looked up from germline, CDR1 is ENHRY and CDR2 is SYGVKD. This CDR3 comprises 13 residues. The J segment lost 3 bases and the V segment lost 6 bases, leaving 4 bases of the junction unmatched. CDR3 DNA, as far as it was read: TGTGCCATCAGGGACGGACAGGGCTACGAG. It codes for CAIRDGQGYE. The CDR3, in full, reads CAIRDGQGYEQYF.

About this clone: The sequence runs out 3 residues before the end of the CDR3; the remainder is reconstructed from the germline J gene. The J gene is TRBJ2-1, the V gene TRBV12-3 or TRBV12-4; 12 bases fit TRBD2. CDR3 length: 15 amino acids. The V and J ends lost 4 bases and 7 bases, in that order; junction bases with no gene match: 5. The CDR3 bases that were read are TGTGCCAGCAGTTCTAGCGGGGGGGCCCGTAATGAG. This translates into CASSSSGGARNE. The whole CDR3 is CASSSSGGARNEQFF.

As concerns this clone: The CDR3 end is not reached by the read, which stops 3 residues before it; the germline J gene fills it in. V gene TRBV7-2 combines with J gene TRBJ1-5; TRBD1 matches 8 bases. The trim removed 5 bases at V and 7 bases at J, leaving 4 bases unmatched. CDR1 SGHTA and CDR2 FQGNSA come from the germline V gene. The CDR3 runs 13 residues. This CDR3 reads CASSRTGWQPQHF. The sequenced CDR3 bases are TGTGCCAGCAGCCGGACAGGGTGGCAGCCC.

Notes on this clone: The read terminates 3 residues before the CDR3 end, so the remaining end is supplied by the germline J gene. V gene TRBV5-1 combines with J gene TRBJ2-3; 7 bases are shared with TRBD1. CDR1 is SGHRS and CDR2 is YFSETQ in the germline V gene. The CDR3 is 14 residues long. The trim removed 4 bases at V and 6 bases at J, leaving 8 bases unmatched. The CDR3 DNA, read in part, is TGCGCCAGCAGCGTACAGGGGAATATGGATACG. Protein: CASSVQGNMDT. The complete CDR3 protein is CASSVQGNMDTQYF.

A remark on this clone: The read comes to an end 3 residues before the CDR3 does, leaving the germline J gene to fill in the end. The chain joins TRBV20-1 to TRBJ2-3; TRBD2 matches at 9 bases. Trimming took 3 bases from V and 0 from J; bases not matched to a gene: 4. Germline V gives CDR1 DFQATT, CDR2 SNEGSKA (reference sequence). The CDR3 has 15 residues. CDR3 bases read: TGCAGTGCTAGGGGCGGGGGGGGTAGCACAGATACG. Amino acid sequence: CSARGGGGSTDT. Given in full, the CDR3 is CSARGGGGSTDTQYF.

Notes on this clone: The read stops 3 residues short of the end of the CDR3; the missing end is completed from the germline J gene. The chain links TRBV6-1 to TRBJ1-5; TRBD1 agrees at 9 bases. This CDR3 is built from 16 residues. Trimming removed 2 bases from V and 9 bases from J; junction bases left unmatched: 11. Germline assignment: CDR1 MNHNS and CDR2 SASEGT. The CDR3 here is CASSETSGTGIRPQHF. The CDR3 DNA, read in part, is TGTGCCAGCAGTGAAACCTCCGGGACAGGGATACGGCCC.

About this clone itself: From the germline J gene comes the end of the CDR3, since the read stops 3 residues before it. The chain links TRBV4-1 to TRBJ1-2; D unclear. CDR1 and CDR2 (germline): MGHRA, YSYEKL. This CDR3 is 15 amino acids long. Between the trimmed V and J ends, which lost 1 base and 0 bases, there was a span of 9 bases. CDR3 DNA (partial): TGCGCCAGCAGCCAAGTCGACATAGCTAACTATGGC. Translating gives CASSQVDIANYG. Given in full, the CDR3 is CASSQVDIANYGYTF.

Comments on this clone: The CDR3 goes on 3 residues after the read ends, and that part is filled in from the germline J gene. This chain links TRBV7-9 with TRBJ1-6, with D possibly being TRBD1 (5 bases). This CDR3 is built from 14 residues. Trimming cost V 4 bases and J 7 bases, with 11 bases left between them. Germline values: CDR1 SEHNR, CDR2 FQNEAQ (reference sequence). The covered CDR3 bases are TGTGCCAGCAGCTATTGGGGCCAAAATTCACCC. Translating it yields CASSYWGQNSP. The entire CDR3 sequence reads CASSYWGQNSPLHF.

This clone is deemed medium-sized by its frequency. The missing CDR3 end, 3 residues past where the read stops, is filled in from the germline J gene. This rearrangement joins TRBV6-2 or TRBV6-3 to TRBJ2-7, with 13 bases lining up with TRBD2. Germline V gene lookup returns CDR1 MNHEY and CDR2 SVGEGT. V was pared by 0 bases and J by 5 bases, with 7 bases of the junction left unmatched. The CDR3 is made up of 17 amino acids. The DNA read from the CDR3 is TGTGCCAGCAGTTACTCCACTAGCGGGGGGGAATCCGACGAG. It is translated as CASSYSTSGGESDE. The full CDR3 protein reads CASSYSTSGGESDEQYF.

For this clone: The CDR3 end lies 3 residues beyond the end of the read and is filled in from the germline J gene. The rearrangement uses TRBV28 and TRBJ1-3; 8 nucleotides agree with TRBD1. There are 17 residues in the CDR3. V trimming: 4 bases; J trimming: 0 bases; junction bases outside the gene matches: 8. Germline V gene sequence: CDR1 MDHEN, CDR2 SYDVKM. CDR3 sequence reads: CASSSSGQGLSGNTIYF. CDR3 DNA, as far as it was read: TGTGCCAGCAGTTCTTCCGGACAGGGACTCTCTGGAAACACC.

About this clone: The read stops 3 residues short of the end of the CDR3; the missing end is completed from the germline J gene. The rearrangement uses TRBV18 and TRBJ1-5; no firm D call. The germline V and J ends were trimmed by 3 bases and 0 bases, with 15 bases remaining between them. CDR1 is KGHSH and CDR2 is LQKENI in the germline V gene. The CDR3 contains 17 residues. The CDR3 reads CASSPDKGQSSNQPQHF. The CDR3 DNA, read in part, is TGTGCCAGCTCACCGGATAAAGGGCAGAGTAGCAATCAGCCC. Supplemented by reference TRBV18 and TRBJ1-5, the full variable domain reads NAGVMQNPRHLVRRRGQEARLRCSPMKGHSHVYWYRQLPEEGLKFMVYLQKENIIDESGMPKERFSAEFPKEGPSILRIQQVVRGDSAAYFCASSPDKGQSSNQPQHFGDGTRLSIL.

The sequenced CDR3 bases are TGTGCCAGCAGCTCGCCGAACATGAACACTGAA. Its translation: CASSSPNMNTE. The whole CDR3 protein reads CASSSPNMNTEAFF. The V call is TRBV7-2, the J call TRBJ1-1; D remains ambiguous. The read is 3 residues too short to cover the CDR3 end, so that end is filled in from the germline J gene. Trimming shortened V by 4 bases and J by 0 bases, and 9 bases separated the two germline ends. Germline CDR1 is SGHTA and CDR2 is FQGNSA. There are 14 residues in the CDR3.

The CDR3 DNA, read in part, is TGTGCCAGTAGCCCCAGGGGGCAGGGACGCACAGATACG. Amino acids: CASSPRGQGRTDT. The entire CDR3 is CASSPRGQGRTDTQYF. The chain combines TRBV19 with TRBJ2-3, with TRBD1 matching 8 bases. Sequencing ends 3 residues short of the CDR3 end; the germline J gene provides the rest. CDR3 length: 16 residues. The germline V gene encodes CDR1 LNHDA and CDR2 SQIVND (reference sequence). Trimming cost V 6 bases and J 1 base; bases outside gene matches: 9.

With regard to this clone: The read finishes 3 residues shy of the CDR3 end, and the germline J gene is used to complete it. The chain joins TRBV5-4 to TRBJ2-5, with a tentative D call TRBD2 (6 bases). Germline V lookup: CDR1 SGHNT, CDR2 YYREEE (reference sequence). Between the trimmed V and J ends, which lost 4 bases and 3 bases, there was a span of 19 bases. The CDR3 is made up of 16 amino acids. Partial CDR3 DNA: TGTGCCAGCAGCACGGGCGGGGCGCACAAAGAAGAGACC. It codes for CASSTGGAHKEET. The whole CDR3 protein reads CASSTGGAHKEETQYF.

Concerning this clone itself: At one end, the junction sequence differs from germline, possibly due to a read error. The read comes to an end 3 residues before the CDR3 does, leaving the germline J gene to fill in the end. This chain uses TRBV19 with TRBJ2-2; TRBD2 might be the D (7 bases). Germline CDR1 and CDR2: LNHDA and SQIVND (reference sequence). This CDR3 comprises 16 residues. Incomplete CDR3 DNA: TGTGCCGGTAGCCGTATAACGGGGGGCCGAGGCGGGGAG. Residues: CAGSRITGGRGGE. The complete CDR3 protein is CAGSRITGGRGGELFF. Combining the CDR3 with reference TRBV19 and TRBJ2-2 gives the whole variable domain DGGITQSPKYLFRKEGQNVTLSCEQNLNHDAMYWYRQDPGQGLRLIYYSQIVNDFQKGDIAEGYSVSREKKESFPLTVTSAQKNPTAFYLCAGSRITGGRGGELFFGEGSRLTVL.

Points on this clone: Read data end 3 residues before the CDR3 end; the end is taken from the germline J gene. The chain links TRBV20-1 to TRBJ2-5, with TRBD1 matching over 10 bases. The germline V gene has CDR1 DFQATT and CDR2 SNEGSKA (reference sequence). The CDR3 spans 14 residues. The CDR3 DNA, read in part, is TGCAGTGCTGAGATGGGACAGGGGACAGATACC. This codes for CSAEMGQGTDT. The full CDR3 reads CSAEMGQGTDTQYF.